Shown below are 16 T cell receptor beta chains from a single sample sequenced in a study of cytomegalovirus exposure and HLA in healthy donors. Method: immunoSEQ multiplex PCR; TCRdb's copy keeps in-frame clones and lacks some. The data show about 140,000 clones, approximately 84% seen once. Sequences were obtained from PBMCs. The receptors here all came from a woman in her 30s in good health and CMV-seronegative.

The chain recombines TRBV10-3 with TRBJ1-6, with 7 bases lining up with TRBD1. CDR3 length: 13 amino acids. Germline V gene sequence: CDR1 ENHRY, CDR2 SYGVKD. J lost 6 bases, V lost 6 bases, and 2 bases had no gene match. DNA of the CDR3: TGTGCCATCAGAGACAGGGCTAATTCACCCCTCCACTTT. Its translation is CAIRDRANSPLHF.

This clone was recorded a few times. The rearrangement links TRBV6-5 to TRBJ2-7; tentatively, D is TRBD1 (6 bases). The CDR3 contains 13 residues. Germline V lookup: CDR1 MNHEY, CDR2 SVGAGI. Trimming took 2 bases from V and 3 from J, leaving 8 bases between them. Here the CDR3 DNA reads TGTGCCAGCAGTTACAGGGGGTTCTACGAGCAGTACTTC. Amino acid sequence: CASSYRGFYEQYF.

V usage is TRBV9 and J usage is TRBJ1-3; the D is unclear. V shed 0 bases and J shed 7 bases, with 11 bases lying between them. The V gene's germline CDR1 is SGDLS and CDR2 YYNGEE. This CDR3 spans 14 amino acids. The CDR3 loop is CASSVGGPRNTIYF. The CDR3 DNA reads as TGTGCCAGCAGCGTAGGAGGCCCTCGGAACACCATATATTTT.

The chain has TRBV5-1 and TRBJ2-6; perhaps TRBD1 as D (6 bases). The germline CDR1 and CDR2 sequences are SGHRS and YFSETQ. The V and J ends lost 4 bases and 2 bases respectively, with 7 bases between them. CDR3 length: 14 amino acids. In DNA, the CDR3 is TGCGCCAGCAGCCGGGACACTGGGGCCAACGTCCTGACTTTC. Residues: CASSRDTGANVLTF.

The CDR3 loop reads CASIGTGATSYGYTF. CDR3 nucleotide sequence: TGTGCCAGTATCGGGACAGGTGCGACCAGCTATGGCTACACCTTC. The chain uses TRBV19 and TRBJ1-2; 8 bases map to TRBD1. Germline V gene lookup returns CDR1 LNHDA and CDR2 SQIVND (reference sequence). The CDR3 loop spans 15 amino acids. The junction had 11 bases not matched to a gene; V was cut back by 7 bases and J by 4 bases.

The gene calls are TRBV6-5 and TRBJ1-2, with D possibly TRBD1 on 6 matching bases. Germline V gives CDR1 MNHEY, CDR2 SVGAGI. With 6 bases removed from V and 7 bases from J, the gap between germline ends came to 12 bases. The CDR3 loop spans 12 amino acids. CDR3 region: CASSITGTGYTF. The CDR3 bases are TGTGCCAGCAGCATCACAGGGACTGGCTACACCTTC.

This chain joins TRBV18 and TRBJ1-1; perhaps TRBD1 as D (5 bases). CDR3 length: 15 amino acids. V lost 0 bases, J lost 1 base, and 9 bases lay in between. Germline V gene sequence: CDR1 KGHSH, CDR2 LQKENI. The CDR3 reads CASSPPSGRNTEAFF. The DNA of the CDR3 is TGTGCCAGCTCACCACCGTCAGGGCGGAACACTGAAGCTTTCTTT.

The V gene is TRBV6-6, the J gene TRBJ1-2; D uncertain. This CDR3 contains 15 residues. Trimming shortened V by 2 bases and J by 5 bases, and 15 bases separated the two germline ends. Germline V gene sequence: CDR1 MNHNY, CDR2 SVGAGI (reference sequence). CDR3 in amino acids: CASSYLPIWSYGYTF. CDR3 DNA sequence: TGTGCCAGCAGTTACCTCCCGATATGGAGTTATGGCTACACCTTC.

V gene TRBV4-2 combines with J gene TRBJ1-3, with unresolved D. The length of the CDR3 is 15 residues. Between the trimmed V and J ends, which lost 0 bases and 0 bases, there was a span of 6 bases. The germline CDR1 and CDR2 sequences are LGHNA and YNFKEQ. The DNA for the CDR3 is TGTGCCAGCAGCCAAGATACGAGCTCTGGAAACACCATATATTTT. As protein: CASSQDTSSGNTIYF.

The V call is TRBV6-5, the J call TRBJ1-5; D remains ambiguous. Germline V CDR1 and CDR2: MNHEY, SVGAGI. The V end lost 2 bases, the J end lost 4 bases, and 6 bases lay between the germline ends. This CDR3 spans 13 amino acids. CDR3 protein: CASSYGQNQPQHF. The CDR3 nucleotides read TGTGCCAGCAGTTACGGGCAGAATCAGCCCCAGCATTTT.

This rearrangement joins TRBV6-5 to TRBJ1-2, with 9 bases identical to TRBD1. The CDR3 has 16 amino acids. From germline, CDR1 is MNHEY and CDR2 SVGAGI. The V and J ends lost 4 bases and 1 base, in that order; junction bases with no gene match: 7. The CDR3 nucleotides are TGTGCCAGCAGTTCAACTGGGACAGGGAATAACTATGGCTACACCTTC. Translation gives CASSSTGTGNNYGYTF.

CDR3 sequence reads: CASRGDRVAGAFF. For the CDR3, the DNA is TGTGCCAGCAGGGGAGACAGGGTGGCGGGAGCTTTCTTT. The chain couples TRBV2 to TRBJ1-1, with 7 bases identical to TRBD1. Per germline, CDR1 SNHLY and CDR2 FYNNEI. V shed 6 bases, J shed 10 bases, and the junction held 11 bases outside the gene matches. The CDR3 runs to 13 residues.

This chain links TRBV7-3 with TRBJ1-1, with D hard to call. Germline assignment: CDR1 SGHTA and CDR2 FQGTGA. The CDR3 runs to 13 residues. Between the trimmed V and J ends, which lost 3 bases and 1 base, there was a span of 6 bases. The CDR3 DNA follows: TGTGCCAGCAGCTTTACAAGGAACACTGAAGCTTTCTTT. The encoded protein is CASSFTRNTEAFF.

V usage is TRBV30 and J usage is TRBJ2-3; 13 bases are a match to TRBD2. The CDR3 is 15 amino acids. Germline trimming cut 1 base from V and 6 bases from J; bases unmatched to any gene: 4. Germline V lookup: CDR1 GTSNPN, CDR2 SVGIG (reference sequence). CDR3 in DNA: TGTGCCTGGAGTGGGGGACTAGCGGGGAGGGATACGCAGTATTTT. As protein: CAWSGGLAGRDTQYF.

The chain is built from TRBV5-4 and TRBJ1-1; D not resolved. CDR3 length: 13 residues. In germline, CDR1 is SGHNT, CDR2 YYREEE (reference sequence). V dropped 2 bases and J dropped 5 bases, with 10 bases sitting between them. CDR3 bases: TGTGCCAGCAGCTTTTTAAGAGGGACTGAAGCTTTCTTT. Its translation is CASSFLRGTEAFF.

The CDR3 loop is CATSRAPGLQETQYF. The CDR3 DNA is TGTGCCACCAGCAGAGCTCCAGGTCTACAAGAGACCCAGTACTTC. The V call is TRBV15, the J call TRBJ2-5, with D hard to call. Trimming left V 1 base short and J 2 bases short, with 11 bases between. Germline loops: CDR1 LNHNV, CDR2 YYDKDF (reference sequence). This CDR3 comprises 15 residues.